The text below deals with one TCR beta chain. These data are taken from a study of T cell changes during pregnancy in multiple sclerosis. With 5 bases removed from V and 0 bases from J, the gap between germline ends came to 8 bases. CDR1 and CDR2 from the germline V gene are SGHRS and YFSETQ. This CDR3 has 13 residues. Assay: immunoSEQ multiplex PCR; the TCRdb copy retains only in-frame clones and omits some. The repertoire holds just under 100,000 clones, about 93% seen once, with around 0.99% in the top ten. Here the sequenced sample was peripheral blood, taken after pregnancy. The chain carries TRBV5-1 and TRBJ2-5; D might be TRBD1 (6 bases). The receptor's source is a female donor with multiple sclerosis, enrolled in a pregnancy study. The CDR3: CASRWDNQETQYF. The CDR3 DNA sequence: TGCGCCAGCAGATGGGACAACCAAGAGACCCAGTACTTC.